Following are 16 T cell receptor beta chains from one sample sequenced in a study of blood T cell repertoires in COVID-19. The repertoire was sequenced with immunoSEQ multiplex PCR; TCRdb's copy has only in-frame clones and lacks some. Among 220,000 or so clones listed, 84% were seen once. Sequenced input: peripheral blood. The receptor source for this set is a woman aged 55-70 years with acute or convalescent COVID-19.

This chain uses TRBV6-5 with TRBJ2-5; 9 nucleotides match TRBD1. Germline CDR1 reads MNHEY; CDR2 reads SVGAGI. Trimming took 5 bases from V and 8 from J; bases not matched to a gene: 6. The CDR3 sequence is 13 residues long. This chain's CDR3 is CASSPPGQGTQYF. The CDR3 DNA sequence: TGTGCCAGCAGTCCGCCGGGACAGGGAACCCAGTACTTC.

The chain employs TRBV7-2 and TRBJ2-3, with TRBD1 matching 8 bases. Germline-derived CDR1 and CDR2 are SGHTA and FQGNSA. After removal of 4 bases from V and 2 bases from J, the junction contained 8 bases not matched to a gene. This CDR3 is 16 amino acids long. Written as DNA, the CDR3 is TGTGCCAGCAGCTCCTCGACAGGGGCGTCCACAGATACGCAGTATTTT. Encoded protein: CASSSSTGASTDTQYF.

The CDR3 DNA is TGTGCCAGCAGCCGAACCGGGACAGGCTCCTACGAGCAGTACTTC. Its translation is CASSRTGTGSYEQYF. The J gene is TRBJ2-7, the V gene TRBV3-1 (or the pseudogene TRBV3-2); 8 bases are a match to TRBD1. The ends lost 4 bases at V and 0 bases at J; junction bases unmatched: 5. This CDR3 has 15 residues. Germline V gene data show CDR1 as LGHDT and CDR2 as YNNKEL (reference sequence).

The genes are TRBV3-1 (or the pseudogene TRBV3-2) and TRBJ1-4; D is unresolved. Trimming left V 4 bases short and J 0 bases short, with 12 bases between. CDR3 length equals 16 residues. Germline assignment: CDR1 LGHDT and CDR2 YNNKEL (reference sequence). CDR3 amino acids: CASSLFLGATNEKLFF. The CDR3, as DNA: TGTGCCAGCAGCCTATTCCTAGGTGCAACTAATGAAAAACTGTTTTTT.

This clone was counted only a few times. The chain recombines TRBV5-4 with TRBJ2-2; 12 bases map to TRBD2. V lost 3 bases and J lost 1; bases outside the gene matches: 7. Germline values: CDR1 SGHNT, CDR2 YYREEE (reference sequence). This CDR3 region has 18 residues. The CDR3 here is CASSSSPGLAGNTGELFF. For the CDR3, the DNA is TGTGCCAGCAGCTCGAGCCCGGGACTAGCGGGGAACACCGGGGAGCTGTTTTTT.

The chain uses TRBV13 and TRBJ2-1, with a tentative D call TRBD2 (7 bases). CDR1 and CDR2 (germline): PRHDT, FYEKMQ (reference sequence). This CDR3 is 14 amino acids long. Trimming cost V 1 base and J 8 bases, with 12 bases left between them. The CDR3 region is CASSLEGGGDEQFF. DNA for the CDR3: TGTGCCAGCAGCTTAGAAGGGGGAGGGGATGAGCAGTTCTTC.

V and J are TRBV6-5 and TRBJ1-2; 7 nucleotides agree with TRBD1. The germline V gene encodes CDR1 MNHEY and CDR2 SVGAGI. CDR3 length: 13 amino acids. The V segment lost 6 bases and the J segment 4 bases; nucleotides outside the gene matches: 5. The CDR3 region is CASSRQGSYGYTF. Here the CDR3 DNA reads TGTGCCAGCAGCCGACAGGGAAGCTATGGCTACACCTTC.

V and J are TRBV5-1 and TRBJ1-1, with 8 bases identical to TRBD1. Per germline, CDR1 SGHRS and CDR2 YFSETQ. The junction had 4 bases not matched to a gene; V was cut back by 7 bases and J by 5 bases. CDR3 length: 12 amino acids. CDR3 bases: TGCGCCAGCCCGGACAGGGATACTGAAGCTTTCTTT. It codes for CASPDRDTEAFF.

The gene calls are TRBV6-5 and TRBJ1-2; 10 bases line up with TRBD1. V trimming: 7 bases; J trimming: 8 bases; junction bases outside the gene matches: 7. This CDR3 comprises 13 residues. CDR1 is MNHEY and CDR2 is SVGAGI in the germline V gene. CDR3: CASTGQGTKGYTF. The DNA of the CDR3 is TGTGCCAGCACGGGACAGGGGACTAAAGGCTACACCTTC.

In its sample, this clone was seen a few times. For the CDR3, the DNA is TGTGCCACCAGCAGAGATAAGAGTAACTATGGCTACACCTTC. It specifies CATSRDKSNYGYTF. The chain carries TRBV15 and TRBJ1-2; D is uncertain. From germline, CDR1 is LNHNV and CDR2 YYDKDF (reference sequence). The CDR3 contains 14 residues. The V end lost 0 bases, the J end lost 1 base, and 6 bases lay between the germline ends.

The chain employs TRBV11-2 and TRBJ1-1, with 7 nucleotides matching TRBD1. Germline CDR1 SGHAT, CDR2 FQNNGV. The V segment lost 5 bases and the J segment 1 base; nucleotides outside the gene matches: 4. The CDR3 totals 14 residues. CDR3 sequence reads: CASSPRTGNTEAFF. The DNA for the CDR3 is TGTGCCAGCAGCCCACGGACAGGGAACACTGAAGCTTTCTTT.

The chain has TRBV19 and TRBJ2-5, with no clear D. The germline V gene has CDR1 LNHDA and CDR2 SQIVND (reference sequence). The CDR3 runs to 10 residues. The germline V and J ends were trimmed by 9 bases and 6 bases, with 8 bases remaining between them. In DNA, the CDR3 is TGTGCCAGCCCAGGAAAGACCCAGTACTTC. It yields the protein CASPGKTQYF. The variable domain in full, completed from reference TRBV19 and TRBJ2-5, reads DGGITQSPKYLFRKEGQNVTLSCEQNLNHDAMYWYRQDPGQGLRLIYYSQIVNDFQKGDIAEGYSVSREKKESFPLTVTSAQKNPTAFYLCASPGKTQYFGPGTRLLVL.

The chain joins TRBV9 to TRBJ1-2; 8 nucleotides agree with TRBD1. The germline V gene has CDR1 SGDLS and CDR2 YYNGEE. V was clipped by 4 bases and J by 8 bases; unmatched bases: 13. The CDR3 runs to 15 residues. CDR3 amino acids: CASSTDVQGANGYTF. The CDR3 coding sequence is TGTGCCAGCAGCACGGACGTTCAGGGGGCGAACGGCTACACCTTC.

The table lists this clone with a few counts. The V gene is TRBV27, the J gene TRBJ2-7; maybe TRBD2 (5 bases). The length of the CDR3 is 12 residues. V shed 3 bases and J shed 7 bases, with 10 bases lying between them. Germline lookup yields CDR1 MNHEY and CDR2 SMNVEV (reference sequence). CDR3 sequence: CASSFPGGEQYF. The CDR3 nucleotides are TGTGCCAGCAGTTTCCCGGGCGGGGAGCAGTACTTC.

The chain carries TRBV30 and TRBJ2-5; maybe TRBD2 (5 bases). Germline V gene lookup returns CDR1 GTSNPN and CDR2 SVGIG (reference sequence). The V and J ends lost 1 base and 5 bases respectively, with 14 bases between them. The CDR3 has 14 residues. The CDR3 loop reads CAWSAGGGWETQYF. CDR3 nucleotides: TGTGCCTGGAGTGCGGGCGGAGGTTGGGAGACCCAGTACTTC.

The chain combines TRBV4-2 with TRBJ2-2, with 10 positions matching TRBD2. J gave up 8 bases and V 4 bases, and 7 bases lay outside the gene matches. The CDR3 is 15 amino acids. Germline CDR1 LGHNA, CDR2 YNFKEQ. For the CDR3, the DNA is TGTGCCAGCAGCCCAAGAGGACTAGCGGTTGGGGAGCTGTTTTTT. It encodes CASSPRGLAVGELFF.